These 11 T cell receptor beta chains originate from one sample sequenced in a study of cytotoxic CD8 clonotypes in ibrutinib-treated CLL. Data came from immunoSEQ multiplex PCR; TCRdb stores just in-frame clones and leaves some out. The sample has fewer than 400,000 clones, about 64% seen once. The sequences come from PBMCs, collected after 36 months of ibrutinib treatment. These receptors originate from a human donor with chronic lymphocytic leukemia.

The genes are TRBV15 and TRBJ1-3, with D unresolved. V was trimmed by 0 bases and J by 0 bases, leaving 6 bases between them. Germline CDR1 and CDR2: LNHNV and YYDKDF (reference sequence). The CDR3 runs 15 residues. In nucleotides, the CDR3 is TGTGCCACCAGCAGAGATGGGGTCTCTGGAAACACCATATATTTT. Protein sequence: CATSRDGVSGNTIYF. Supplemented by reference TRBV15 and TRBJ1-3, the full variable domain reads DAMVIQNPRYQVTQFGKPVTLSCSQTLNHNVMYWYQQKSSQAPKLLFHYYDKDFNNEADTPDNFQSRRPNTSFCFLDIRSPGLGDTAMYLCATSRDGVSGNTIYFGEGSWLTVV.

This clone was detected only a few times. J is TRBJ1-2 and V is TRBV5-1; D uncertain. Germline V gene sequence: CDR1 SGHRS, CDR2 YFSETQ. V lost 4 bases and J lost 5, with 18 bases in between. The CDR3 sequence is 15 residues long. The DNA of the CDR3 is TGCGCCAGCAGCCCCGATTCGATTTGGGGATATGGCTACACCTTC. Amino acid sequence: CASSPDSIWGYGYTF.

The CDR3 is CASSPRTPIANEKLFF. CDR3 sequence (DNA): TGTGCCAGCAGTCCACGGACCCCTATCGCTAATGAAAAACTGTTTTTT. This chain uses TRBV28 with TRBJ1-4; no definite D call. This CDR3 is 16 amino acids long. CDR1 MDHEN and CDR2 SYDVKM come from the germline V gene. Deletions cut 5 bases from V and 3 bases from J, with 16 bases between. Together with reference TRBV28 and TRBJ1-4, the CDR3 gives the full variable domain: DVKVTQSSRYLVKRTGEKVFLECVQDMDHENMFWYRQDPGLGLRLIYFSYDVKMKEKGDIPEGYSVSREKKERFSLILESASTNQTSMYLCASSPRTPIANEKLFFGSGTQLSVL.

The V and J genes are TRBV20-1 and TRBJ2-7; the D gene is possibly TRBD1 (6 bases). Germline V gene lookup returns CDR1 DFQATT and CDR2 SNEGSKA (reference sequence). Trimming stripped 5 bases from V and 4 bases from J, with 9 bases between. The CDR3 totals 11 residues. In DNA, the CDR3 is TGCAGTGCTGGACAGCCGTACGAGCAGTACTTC. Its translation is CSAGQPYEQYF.

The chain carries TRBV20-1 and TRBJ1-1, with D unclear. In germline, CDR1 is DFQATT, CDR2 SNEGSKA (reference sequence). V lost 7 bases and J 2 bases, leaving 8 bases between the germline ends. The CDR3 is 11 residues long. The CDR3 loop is CSVSVNTEAFF. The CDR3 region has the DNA TGCAGTGTATCGGTTAACACTGAAGCTTTCTTT.

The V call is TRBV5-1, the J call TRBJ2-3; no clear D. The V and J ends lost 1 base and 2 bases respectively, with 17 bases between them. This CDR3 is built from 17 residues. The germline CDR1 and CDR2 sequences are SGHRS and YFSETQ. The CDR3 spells CASSLRRTSSNTDTQYF. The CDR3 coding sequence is TGCGCCAGCAGCTTGCGGCGGACCTCAAGTAACACAGATACGCAGTATTTT.

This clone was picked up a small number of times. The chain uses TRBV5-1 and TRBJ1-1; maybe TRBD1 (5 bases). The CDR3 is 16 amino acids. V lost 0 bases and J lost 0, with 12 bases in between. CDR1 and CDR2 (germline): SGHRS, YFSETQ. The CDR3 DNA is TGCGCCAGCAGCTTGGCAGGGCACACCATGAACACTGAAGCTTTCTTT. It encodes CASSLAGHTMNTEAFF. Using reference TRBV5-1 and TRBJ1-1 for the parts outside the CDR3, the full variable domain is KAGVTQTPRYLIKTRGQQVTLSCSPISGHRSVSWYQQTPGQGLQFLFEYFSETQRNKGNFPGRFSGRQFSNSRSEMNVSTLELGDSALYLCASSLAGHTMNTEAFFGQGTRLTVV.

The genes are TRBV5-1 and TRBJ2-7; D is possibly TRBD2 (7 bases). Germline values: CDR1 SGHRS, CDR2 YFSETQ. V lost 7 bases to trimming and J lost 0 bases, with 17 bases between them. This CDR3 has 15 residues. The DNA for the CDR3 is TGCGCCAGCCGGGCGGAGGGGGGGAGCTCCTACGAGCAGTACTTC. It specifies CASRAEGGSSYEQYF.

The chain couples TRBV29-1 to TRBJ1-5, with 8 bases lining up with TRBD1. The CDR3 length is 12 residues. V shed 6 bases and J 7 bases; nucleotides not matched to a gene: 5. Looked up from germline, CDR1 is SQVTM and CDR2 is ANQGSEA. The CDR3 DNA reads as TGCAGCGTGGGAGACAGGGGACAGCCCCAGCATTTT. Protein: CSVGDRGQPQHF.

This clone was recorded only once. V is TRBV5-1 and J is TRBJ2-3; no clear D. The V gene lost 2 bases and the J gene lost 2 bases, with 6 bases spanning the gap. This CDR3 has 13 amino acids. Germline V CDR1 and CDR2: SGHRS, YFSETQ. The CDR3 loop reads CASSLAATDTQYF. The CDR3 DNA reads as TGCGCCAGCAGCTTAGCTGCCACAGATACGCAGTATTTT.

The chain's CDR3 is CASSLRVGLKNIQYF. CDR3 coding DNA: TGTGCCAGCAGCTTACGGGTGGGTTTGAAAAACATTCAGTACTTC. The chain uses TRBV27 and TRBJ2-4; no clear D gene. This CDR3 contains 15 residues. V gave up 6 bases and J gave up 4 bases, with 16 bases separating them. Per germline, CDR1 MNHEY and CDR2 SMNVEV (reference sequence).